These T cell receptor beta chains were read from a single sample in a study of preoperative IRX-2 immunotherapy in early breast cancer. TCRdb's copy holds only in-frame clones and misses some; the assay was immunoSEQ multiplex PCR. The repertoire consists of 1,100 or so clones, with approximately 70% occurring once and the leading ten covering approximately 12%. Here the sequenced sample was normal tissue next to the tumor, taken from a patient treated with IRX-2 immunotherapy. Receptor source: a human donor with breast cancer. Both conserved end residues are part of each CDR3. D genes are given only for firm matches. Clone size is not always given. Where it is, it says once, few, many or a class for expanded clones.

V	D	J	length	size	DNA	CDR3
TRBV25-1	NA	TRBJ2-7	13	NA	TGTGCCAGCCGGAGTAGCCTAGCCTACGAGCAGTACTTC	CASRSSLAYEQYF
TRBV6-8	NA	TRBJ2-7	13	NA	TGTGCCAGCAGTGACCACAGGGTCCACGAGCAGTACTTC	CASSDHRVHEQYF
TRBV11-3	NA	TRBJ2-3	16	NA	TGTGCCAGCAGCTTAGTGGCGGCGTCTAGCACAGATACGCAGTATTTT	CASSLVAASSTDTQYF
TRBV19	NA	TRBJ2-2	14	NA	TGTGCCAGTAGTGTAGGACTCTCCACGGGGGAGCTGTTTTTT	CASSVGLSTGELFF
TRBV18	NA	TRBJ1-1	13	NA	TGTGCCAGCTCACCAGAGGGCATCACTGAAGCTTTCTTT	CASSPEGITEAFF
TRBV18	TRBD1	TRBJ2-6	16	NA	TGTGCCAGCTCACCAGGGACAGGGTCTGGGGCCAACGTCCTGACTTTC	CASSPGTGSGANVLTF
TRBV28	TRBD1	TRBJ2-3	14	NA	TGTGCCTGGACGTCGGGACAGGCCATTGGTACGCAGTATTTT	CAWTSGQAIGTQYF
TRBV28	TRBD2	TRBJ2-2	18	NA	TGTGCCAGCACTGTCACCATCGGGGCTAGCGGGAACACCGGGGAGCTGTTTTTT	CASTVTIGASGNTGELFF
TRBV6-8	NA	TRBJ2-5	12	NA	TGTGCCATCGGGGAGTGGGGGGAGACCCAGTACTTC	CAIGEWGETQYF
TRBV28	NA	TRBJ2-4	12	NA	TGTGCCAGCAGTTTACCTGGGAGTATTCAGTACTTC	CASSLPGSIQYF
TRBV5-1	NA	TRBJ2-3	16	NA	TGCGCCAGCAGCTCGGCCGGGACGGCCGGGACAGATACGCAGTATTTT	CASSSAGTAGTDTQYF
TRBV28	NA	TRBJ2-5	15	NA	TGTGCCAGCAGTTTGACCTCAGGAGGCCAAGAGACCCAGTACTTC	CASSLTSGGQETQYF
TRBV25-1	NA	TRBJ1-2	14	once	TGTGCCAGCAGTGGAGCCGAAACAGGGTCGGGCTACACCTTC	CASSGAETGSGYTF
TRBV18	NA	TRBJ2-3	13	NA	TGTGCCAGCTCACCACCTGGCGCGTATACGCAGTATTTT	CASSPPGAYTQYF
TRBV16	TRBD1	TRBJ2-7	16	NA	TGTGCCAGCAGCCCGTCTCCGGGACAGGGGGCCGGCGAGCAGTACTTC	CASSPSPGQGAGEQYF
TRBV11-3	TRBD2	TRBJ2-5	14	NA	TGTGCCAGCAGCCAAGCGGGAGGGGTTGAGACCCAGTACTTC	CASSQAGGVETQYF
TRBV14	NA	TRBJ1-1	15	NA	TGTGCCAGCAGCGGCCCAACACGACAGTTGCGTGAAGCTTTCTTT	CASSGPTRQLREAFF
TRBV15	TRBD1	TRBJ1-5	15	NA	TGTGCCACCAGAGGACAGGGAAATAGCAATCAGCCCCAGCATTTT	CATRGQGNSNQPQHF
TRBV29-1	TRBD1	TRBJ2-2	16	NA	TGCAGCGTGGTCGGAGGGACAGGGGGTCTCACCGGGGAGCTGTTTTTT	CSVVGGTGGLTGELFF
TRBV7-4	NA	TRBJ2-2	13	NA	TGTGCCAGCAAGGCGGACTACACCGGGGAGCTGTTTTTT	CASKADYTGELFF
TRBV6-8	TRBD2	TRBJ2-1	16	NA	TGTGCCATCAGTGCAGCCGGGACTAGCGCCGACAATGAGCAGTTCTTC	CAISAAGTSADNEQFF
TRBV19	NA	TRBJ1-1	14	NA	TGTGCCAGTAGTATGGCAGGGATGGGCACTGAAGCTTTCTTT	CASSMAGMGTEAFF
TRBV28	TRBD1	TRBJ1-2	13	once	TGTGCCAGCAAATACCGGGACAGAGATGGCTACACCTTC	CASKYRDRDGYTF
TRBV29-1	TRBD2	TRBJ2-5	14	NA	TGCAGCTTTTGGACTAGCGGGGTCCAAGAGACCCAGTACTTC	CSFWTSGVQETQYF
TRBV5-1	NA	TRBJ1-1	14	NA	TGCGCCAGCAGCTTGTTACGTCAAAACACTGAAGCTTTCTTT	CASSLLRQNTEAFF
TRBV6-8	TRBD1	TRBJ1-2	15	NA	TGTGCCAGCAGTGGAGGGACAGGGGGCGGCTATGGCTACACCTTC	CASSGGTGGGYGYTF
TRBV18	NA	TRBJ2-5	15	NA	TGTGCCAGCTCACCACCGTTAGGAATACAAGAGACCCAGTACTTC	CASSPPLGIQETQYF
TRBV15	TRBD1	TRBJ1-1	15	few	TGTGCCACCAGCAGAGACGGACAGGTGGGCTCTGAAGCTTTCTTT	CATSRDGQVGSEAFF
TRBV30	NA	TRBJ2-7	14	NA	TGTGCCTGGAGGAGGTGGGAAGGGACCTACGAGCAGTACTTC	CAWRRWEGTYEQYF
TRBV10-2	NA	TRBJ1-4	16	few	TGCGCCAGTCAGGTTATGGGAGACATGCCACCAGAAAAACTGTTTTTT	CASQVMGDMPPEKLFF
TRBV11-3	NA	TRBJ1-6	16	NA	TGTGCCAGCAGAGCCCAGACAGGCGGAAGTAATTCACCCCTCCACTTT	CASRAQTGGSNSPLHF
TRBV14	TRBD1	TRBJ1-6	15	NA	TGTGCCAGCAGCTACAGGGGGCTAGTTGATTCACCCCTCCACTTT	CASSYRGLVDSPLHF
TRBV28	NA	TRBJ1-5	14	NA	TGTGCCAGCAGTGTTACAGGGCGCAATCAGCCCCAGCATTTT	CASSVTGRNQPQHF
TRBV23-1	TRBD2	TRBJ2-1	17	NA	TGCGCCAGCAGCCAAGAGACCGGCGGGAGGTTTGGCAATGAGCAGTTCTTC	CASSQETGGRFGNEQFF
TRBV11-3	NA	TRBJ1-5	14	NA	TGTGCCAGCAGCTGGGGAGGGGGCAATCAGCCCCAGCATTTT	CASSWGGGNQPQHF
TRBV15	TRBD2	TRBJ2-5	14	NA	TGTGCCACCAGAGCGGGACTAAATAAAGAGACCCAGTACTTC	CATRAGLNKETQYF
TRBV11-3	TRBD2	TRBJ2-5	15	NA	TGTGCCAGCAGCCAACTAGCGGGAGGGGGAGAGACCCAGTACTTC	CASSQLAGGGETQYF
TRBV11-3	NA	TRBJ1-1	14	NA	TGTGCCAGCAGCTTGGCTCAGCTAAACACTGAAGCTTTCTTT	CASSLAQLNTEAFF
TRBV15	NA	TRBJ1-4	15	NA	TGTGCCACCAGCAGAGTTGGGGGTTCTAATGAAAAACTGTTTTTT	CATSRVGGSNEKLFF
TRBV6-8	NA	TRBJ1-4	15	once	TGTGCCAGCAGTTTCGGGGGGGGTACGAAAGAAAAACTGTTTTTT	CASSFGGGTKEKLFF
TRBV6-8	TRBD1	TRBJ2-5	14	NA	TGTGCCAGCGGCCGGACAGGCCCCCAAGAGACCCAGTACTTC	CASGRTGPQETQYF